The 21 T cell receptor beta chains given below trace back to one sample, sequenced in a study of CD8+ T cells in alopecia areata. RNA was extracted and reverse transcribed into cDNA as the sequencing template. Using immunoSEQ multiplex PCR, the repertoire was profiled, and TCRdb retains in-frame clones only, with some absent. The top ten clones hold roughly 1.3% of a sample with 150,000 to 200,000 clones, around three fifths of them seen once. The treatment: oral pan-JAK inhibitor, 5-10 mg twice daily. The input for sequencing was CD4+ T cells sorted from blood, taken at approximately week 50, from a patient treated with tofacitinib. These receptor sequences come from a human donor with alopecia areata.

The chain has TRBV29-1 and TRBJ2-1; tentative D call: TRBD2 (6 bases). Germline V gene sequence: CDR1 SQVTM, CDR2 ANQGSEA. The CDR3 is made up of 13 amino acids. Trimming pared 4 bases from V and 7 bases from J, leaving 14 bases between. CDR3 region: CSVGGPAGNEQFF. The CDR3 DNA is TGCAGCGTTGGGGGACCTGCGGGGAATGAGCAGTTCTTC.

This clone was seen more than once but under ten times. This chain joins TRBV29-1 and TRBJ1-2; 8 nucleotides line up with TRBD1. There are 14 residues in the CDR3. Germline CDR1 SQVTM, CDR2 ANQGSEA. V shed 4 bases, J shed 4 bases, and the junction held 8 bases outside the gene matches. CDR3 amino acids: CSVVRTGTPYGYTF. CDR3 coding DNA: TGCAGCGTTGTTAGGACAGGGACTCCCTATGGCTACACCTTC.

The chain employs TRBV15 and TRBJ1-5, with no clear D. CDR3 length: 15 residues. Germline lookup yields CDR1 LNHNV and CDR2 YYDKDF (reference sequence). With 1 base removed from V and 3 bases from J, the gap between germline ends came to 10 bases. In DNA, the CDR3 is TGTGCCACCAGCAGAGGGGAGGGAAACAATCAGCCCCAGCATTTT. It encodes CATSRGEGNNQPQHF.

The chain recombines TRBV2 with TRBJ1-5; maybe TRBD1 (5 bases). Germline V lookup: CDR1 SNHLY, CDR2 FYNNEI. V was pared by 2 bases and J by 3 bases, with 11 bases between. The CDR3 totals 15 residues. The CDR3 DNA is TGTGCCAGCAGTGAACAACAGGAACACAATCAGCCCCAGCATTTT. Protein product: CASSEQQEHNQPQHF.

The DNA of the CDR3 is TGTGCCAGCATAGCCGCGTCTGGGGCCAACGTCCTGACTTTC. Residues: CASIAASGANVLTF. V and J are TRBV6-6 and TRBJ2-6, with D unclear. Trimming left V 7 bases short and J 1 base short, with 8 bases between. The germline V gene has CDR1 MNHNY and CDR2 SVGAGI (reference sequence). This CDR3 spans 14 amino acids.

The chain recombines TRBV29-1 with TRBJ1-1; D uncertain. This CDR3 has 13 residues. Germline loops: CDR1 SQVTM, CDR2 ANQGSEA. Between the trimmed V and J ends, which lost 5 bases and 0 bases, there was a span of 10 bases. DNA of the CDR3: TGCAGCGTTTCACAAAGGCTGAACACTGAAGCTTTCTTT. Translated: CSVSQRLNTEAFF.

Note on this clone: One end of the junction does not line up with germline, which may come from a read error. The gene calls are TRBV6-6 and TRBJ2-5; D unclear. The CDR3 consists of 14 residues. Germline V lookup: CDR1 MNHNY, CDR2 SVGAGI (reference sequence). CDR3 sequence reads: CASGYILGQETQYF. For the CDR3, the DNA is TGTGCCAGCGGTTACATTCTCGGTCAAGAGACCCAGTACTTC.

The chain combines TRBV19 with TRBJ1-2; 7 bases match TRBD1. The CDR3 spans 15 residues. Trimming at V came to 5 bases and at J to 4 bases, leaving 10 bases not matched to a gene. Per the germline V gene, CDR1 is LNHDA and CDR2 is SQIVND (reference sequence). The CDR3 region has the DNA TGTGCCAGTAGTGCCCGACAGGGTAATTCCTATGGCTACACCTTC. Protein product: CASSARQGNSYGYTF. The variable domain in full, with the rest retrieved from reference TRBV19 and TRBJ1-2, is DGGITQSPKYLFRKEGQNVTLSCEQNLNHDAMYWYRQDPGQGLRLIYYSQIVNDFQKGDIAEGYSVSREKKESFPLTVTSAQKNPTAFYLCASSARQGNSYGYTFGSGTRLTVV.

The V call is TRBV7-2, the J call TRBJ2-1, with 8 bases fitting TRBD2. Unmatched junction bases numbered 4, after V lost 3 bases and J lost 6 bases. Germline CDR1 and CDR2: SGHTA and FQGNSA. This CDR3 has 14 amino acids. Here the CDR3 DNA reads TGTGCCAGCAGCTTTGCGGGGGGTCGCAATGAGCAGTTCTTC. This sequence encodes CASSFAGGRNEQFF.

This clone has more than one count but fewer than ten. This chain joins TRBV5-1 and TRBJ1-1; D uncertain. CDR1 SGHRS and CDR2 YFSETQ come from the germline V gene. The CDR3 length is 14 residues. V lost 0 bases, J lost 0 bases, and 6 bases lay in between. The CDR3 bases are TGCGCCAGCAGCTTGGGGGAAGTGAACACTGAAGCTTTCTTT. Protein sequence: CASSLGEVNTEAFF.

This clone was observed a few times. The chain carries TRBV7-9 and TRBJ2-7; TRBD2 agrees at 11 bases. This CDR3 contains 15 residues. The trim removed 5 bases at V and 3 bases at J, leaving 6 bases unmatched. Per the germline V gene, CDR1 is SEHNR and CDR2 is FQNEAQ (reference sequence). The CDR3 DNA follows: TGTGCCAGCAGCATCTCTAGCGGGGGGATCTACGAGCAGTACTTC. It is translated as CASSISSGGIYEQYF.

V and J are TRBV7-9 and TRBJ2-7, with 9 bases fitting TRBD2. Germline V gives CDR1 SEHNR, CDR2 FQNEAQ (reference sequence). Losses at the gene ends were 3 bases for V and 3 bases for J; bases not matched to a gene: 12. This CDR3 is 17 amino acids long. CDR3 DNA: TGTGCCAGCAGCTTGGGCCTAGCGGGAAACCCATTCTACGAGCAGTACTTC. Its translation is CASSLGLAGNPFYEQYF.

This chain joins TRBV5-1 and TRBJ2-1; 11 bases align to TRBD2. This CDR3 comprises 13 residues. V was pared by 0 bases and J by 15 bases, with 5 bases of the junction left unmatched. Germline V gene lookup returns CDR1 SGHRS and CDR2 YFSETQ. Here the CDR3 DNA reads TGCGCCAGCAGCTTGGAGCTAGCGGGGGGAGCGTTCTTC. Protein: CASSLELAGGAFF.

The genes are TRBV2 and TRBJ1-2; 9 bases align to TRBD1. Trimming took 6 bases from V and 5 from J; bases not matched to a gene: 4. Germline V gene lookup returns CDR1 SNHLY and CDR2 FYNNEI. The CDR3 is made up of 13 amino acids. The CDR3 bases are TGTGCCAGCAGGCGGACAGGGGAATATGGCTACACCTTC. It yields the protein CASRRTGEYGYTF.

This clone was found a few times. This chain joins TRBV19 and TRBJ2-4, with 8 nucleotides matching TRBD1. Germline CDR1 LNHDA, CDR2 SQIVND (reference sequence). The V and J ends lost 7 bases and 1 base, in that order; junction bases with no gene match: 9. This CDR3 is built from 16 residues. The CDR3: CASKEGQGRAKNIQYF. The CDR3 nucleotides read TGTGCCAGTAAGGAAGGACAGGGACGGGCCAAAAACATTCAGTACTTC.

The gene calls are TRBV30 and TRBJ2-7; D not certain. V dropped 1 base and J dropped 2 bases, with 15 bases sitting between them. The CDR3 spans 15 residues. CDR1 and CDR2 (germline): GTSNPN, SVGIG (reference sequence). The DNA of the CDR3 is TGTGCCTGGAGTGCCCCCCGGAAGTGGACCTACGAGCAGTACTTC. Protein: CAWSAPRKWTYEQYF.

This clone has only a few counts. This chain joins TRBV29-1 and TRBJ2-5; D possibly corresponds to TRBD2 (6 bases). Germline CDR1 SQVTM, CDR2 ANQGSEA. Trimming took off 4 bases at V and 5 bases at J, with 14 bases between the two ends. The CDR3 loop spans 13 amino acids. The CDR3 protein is CSVGTVGGETQYF. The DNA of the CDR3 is TGCAGCGTTGGGACGGTCGGAGGGGAGACCCAGTACTTC.

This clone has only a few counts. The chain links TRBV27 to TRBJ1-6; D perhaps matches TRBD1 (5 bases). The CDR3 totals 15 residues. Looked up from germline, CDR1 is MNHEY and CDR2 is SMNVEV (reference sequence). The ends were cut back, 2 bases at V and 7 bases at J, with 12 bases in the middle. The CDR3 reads CASSLGWRGNSPLHF. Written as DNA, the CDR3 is TGTGCCAGCAGTTTAGGGTGGAGGGGCAATTCACCCCTCCACTTT.

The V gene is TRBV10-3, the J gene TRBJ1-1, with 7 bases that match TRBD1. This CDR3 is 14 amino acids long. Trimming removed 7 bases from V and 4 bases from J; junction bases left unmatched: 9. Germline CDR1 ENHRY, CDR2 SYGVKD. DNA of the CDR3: TGTGCCATCAAGGAAAAGACAGGGACCACTGAAGCTTTCTTT. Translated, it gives CAIKEKTGTTEAFF.

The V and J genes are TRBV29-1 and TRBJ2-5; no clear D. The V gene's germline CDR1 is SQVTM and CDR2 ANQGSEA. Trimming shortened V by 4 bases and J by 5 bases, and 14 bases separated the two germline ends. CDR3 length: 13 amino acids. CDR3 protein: CSVAGFRGETQYF. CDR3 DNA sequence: TGCAGCGTTGCTGGGTTTCGTGGGGAGACCCAGTACTTC. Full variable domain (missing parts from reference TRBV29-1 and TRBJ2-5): SAVISQKPSRDICQRGTSLTIQCQVDSQVTMMFWYRQQPGQSLTLIATANQGSEATYESGFVIDKFPISRPNLTFSTLTVSNMSPEDSSIYLCSVAGFRGETQYFGPGTRLLVL.

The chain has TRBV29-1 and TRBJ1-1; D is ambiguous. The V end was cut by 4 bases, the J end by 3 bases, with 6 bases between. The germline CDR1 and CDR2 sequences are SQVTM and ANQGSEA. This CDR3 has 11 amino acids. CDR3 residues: CSVVGYTEAFF. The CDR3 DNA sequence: TGCAGCGTTGTGGGTTACACTGAAGCTTTCTTT.